This TCR beta chain was sequenced during a study of early stage breast cancer tumors (dated by TCRdb to between 2016 and 2019). Describing the broader study: Of the approximately 15 invasive breast tumors, roughly eleven were found to be estrogen receptor-positive, progesterone receptor-positive and HER2-negative. The samples as a whole yielded some 2,700,000 detected templates, corresponding to approximately 990,000 unique clonotypes. Of the 12 ER+/PR+/HER2- tumors, eight were classified as invasive ductal carcinomas and four as invasive lobular carcinomas. On average, each sample had about 10-fold read coverage. The full study reports these points: Enriched TCRB sequences shared across patients were mostly commonly generated sequences, unlikely to play an important role in the tumor microenvironment. Chain pairing and functional markers such as CD4, CD8 and FOXP3 were missed by bulk genomic DNA sequencing of unsorted cells. Compared with adjacent normal breast tissue, tumors had higher clonality and about 2.5-fold greater T cell density. Greater similarity was observed between blood and normal breast repertoires than between blood and tumor repertoires, and tumor was distinguished from normal in most of the 16 patients when each tissue was compared with blood. Analysis by tumor subtype was prevented by the small cohort size.

Two independent genomic DNA replicates were amplified for each sample, with approximately 0.5 ug used for blood and around 1.5 ug for tumor or normal breast. TCRB sequencing of genomic DNA was carried out with the ImmunoSeq Intro kit according to the manufacturer's instructions. For absolute quantification, the approximately 32-cycle multiplex PCR included proprietary primers along with spike-in control sequences. Single-end 150-bp reads were used to sequence an 87-bp fragment spanning the CDR3 and the flanking V and J genes. Each lane of an Illumina MiSeq using version 3.0 chemistry carried seven multiplexed samples, with two replicates per sample. In the original analysis: Raw data were processed with the vendor's proprietary pipeline, and both replicates were merged into a single result per sample. Productive rearrangements sharing the V-gene family, CDR3 amino acid sequence and J-gene segment were defined as clonotypes. Clonality was computed as 1 minus the normalized Shannon entropy (Pielou evenness) of TCRB abundances. To estimate T cell density, the total number of templates was divided by the input cell count, which was inferred from how much DNA went in. Recon with default parameters was used to estimate total repertoire diversity and clonality. A clonotype counted as tumor-enriched if its abundance in tumor exceeded 0.1% and was at least 32-fold higher than its abundance in normal breast. Held by TCRdb, this immuneACCESS table contains in-frame sequences only and omits some clones. Under half of the omission traces to an unresolved V gene where checked; the cause of the rest is unknown. The V and J calls and clone size were taken over from that table, and D and trimming were inferred from the DNA. This sample holds about 21,000 clones; 76% were observed only once. The ten largest clones represent about a quarter of the sample.

As for this clone: Its target antigen remains unknown. No base-level quality is on record; no much larger clone is a single base apart.

From cysteine to phenylalanine, the CDR3 is 15 amino acids long. Just the 45-base CDR3 DNA is kept, in frame starting at base 1. Trimming takes 3 bases from V and 2 bases from J, and the germline ends sit 13 bases apart. Based on the germline V gene, the CDR1 and CDR2 sequences are SGHDN and FVKESK. The study profiled bulk TCR beta-chain repertoires in matched peripheral blood, tumor and adjacent normal breast tissue taken from roughly 17 patients with early-stage breast cancer. Before surgery, roughly 4.5-11 mL of whole blood was collected into EDTA tubes and then processed within 2 hours. Peripheral blood mononuclear cells were isolated by Ficoll-Paque centrifugation in SepMate-50 tubes. For storage in liquid nitrogen, PBMCs were cryopreserved as aliquots of roughly 1.8 to 4.5 million cells in roughly 90% FBS with 10% DMSO. The Qiagen AllPrep DNA/RNA Mini kit was used for genomic DNA extraction.

Sample: blood. This chain is built from TRBV14 and TRBJ1-2; D gene: possibly TRBD1, on 6 matching bases. This TCR came from a person between 60 and 70 years old with breast cancer. The CDR3 protein is CASSHPQGSNYGYTF. The nucleotide sequence reads TGTGCCAGCAGCCACCCACAGGGCTCCAACTATGGCTACACCTTC.